The 22 T cell receptor beta chains listed next were all sequenced from one sample in a study of cytomegalovirus exposure and HLA in healthy donors. The PCR made use of 60 Vbeta and 13 Jbeta primers. Generated by immunoSEQ multiplex PCR, the TCRdb table keeps only in-frame clones and is missing some. This table has around 150,000 clones, around 82% appearing once. Source material: PBMCs. These receptor sequences come from a man aged 50-60 years in good health and CMV-seropositive.

J is TRBJ2-7 and V is TRBV6-5; no firm D call. There are 14 residues in the CDR3. Germline V gene sequence: CDR1 MNHEY, CDR2 SVGAGI. Trimming took off 6 bases at V and 0 bases at J, with 12 bases between the two ends. The CDR3 nucleotides read TGTGCCAGCAGACTATTACTGAGCTCCTACGAGCAGTACTTC. It codes for CASRLLLSSYEQYF.

The rearrangement links TRBV18 to TRBJ2-7; 7 positions match TRBD1. The CDR3 contains 13 residues. CDR1 is KGHSH, CDR2 LQKENI, per germline. J lost 0 bases, V lost 6 bases, and 2 bases had no gene match. The CDR3 is CASSRDSSYEQYF. The CDR3 DNA sequence: TGTGCCAGCTCCCGGGACAGCTCCTACGAGCAGTACTTC.

V is TRBV6-5 and J is TRBJ2-3; 7 bases agree with TRBD1. Germline CDR1 MNHEY, CDR2 SVGAGI. V shed 6 bases, J shed 0 bases, and the junction held 6 bases outside the gene matches. This CDR3 spans 15 amino acids. The CDR3 bases are TGTGCCAGCAGAATGACAGGGTTGAGCACAGATACGCAGTATTTT. It codes for CASRMTGLSTDTQYF.

This sequence joins TRBV11-1 and TRBJ2-1; 11 bases agree with TRBD2. Germline CDR1 and CDR2: SGHAT and FQDESV (reference sequence). The CDR3 sequence is 16 residues long. With V trimmed by 2 bases and J by 4 bases, 4 bases remained unmatched. In nucleotides, the CDR3 is TGTGCCAGCAGCTTAATCCGACTAGCGGGGTACAATGAGCAGTTCTTC. This codes for CASSLIRLAGYNEQFF. The full variable domain, in which reference TRBV11-1 and TRBJ2-1 provide the parts outside the CDR3, is EAEVAQSPRYKITEKSQAVAFWCDPISGHATLYWYRQILGQGPELLVQFQDESVVDDSQLPKDRFSAERLKGVDSTLKIQPAELGDSAMYLCASSLIRLAGYNEQFFGPGTRLTVL.

This chain uses TRBV30 with TRBJ1-1; the D is unclear. V lost 3 bases to trimming and J lost 1 base, with 15 bases between them. This CDR3 contains 15 residues. The V gene's germline CDR1 is GTSNPN and CDR2 SVGIG (reference sequence). CDR3 nucleotides: TGTGCCTGGAGGGATCATTCAGGTGGGAACACTGAAGCTTTCTTT. Protein: CAWRDHSGGNTEAFF.

The chain has TRBV7-2 and TRBJ1-5; perhaps TRBD1 as D (6 bases). Germline CDR1 SGHTA, CDR2 FQGNSA. Trimming pared 3 bases from V and 3 bases from J, leaving 9 bases between. The CDR3 totals 14 residues. The chain's CDR3 is CASSFGTINQPQHF. The CDR3 region has the DNA TGTGCCAGCAGCTTTGGGACAATCAATCAGCCCCAGCATTTT. Full variable domain (rest looked up from reference TRBV7-2 and TRBJ1-5): GAGVSQSPSNKVTEKGKDVELRCDPISGHTALYWYRQSLGQGLEFLIYFQGNSAPDKSGLPSDRFSAERTGGSVSTLTIQRTQQEDSAVYLCASSFGTINQPQHFGDGTRLSIL.

V usage is TRBV6-5 and J usage is TRBJ2-7, with D tentatively TRBD1 (6 bases). Germline loops: CDR1 MNHEY, CDR2 SVGAGI. V lost 0 bases and J 3 bases, leaving 12 bases between the germline ends. The CDR3 loop spans 15 amino acids. The CDR3 coding sequence is TGTGCCAGCAGTTACTCGCCAGGGGAAGGCTACGAGCAGTACTTC. Its protein is CASSYSPGEGYEQYF.

The chain recombines TRBV7-6 with TRBJ2-5; D remains unclear. Germline V lookup: CDR1 SGHVS, CDR2 FNYEAQ. Between the trimmed V and J ends, which lost 5 bases and 0 bases, there was a span of 13 bases. This CDR3 comprises 15 residues. CDR3 DNA sequence: TGTGCCAGCAGCCGAACTTCAGGTTACCAAGAGACCCAGTACTTC. This translates into CASSRTSGYQETQYF.

The chain is built from TRBV27 and TRBJ1-5; 7 bases are shared with TRBD1. Per the germline V gene, CDR1 is MNHEY and CDR2 is SMNVEV (reference sequence). The J segment lost 0 bases and the V segment lost 9 bases, leaving 14 bases of the junction unmatched. The CDR3 has 17 amino acids. CDR3 sequence reads: CARTGTANYYSNQPQHF. CDR3 DNA: TGTGCCAGGACCGGGACAGCCAACTATTATAGCAATCAGCCCCAGCATTTT.

The chain carries TRBV19 and TRBJ1-5; TRBD1 matches at 7 bases. The V gene's germline CDR1 is LNHDA and CDR2 SQIVND (reference sequence). This CDR3 spans 15 amino acids. Trimming cost V 6 bases and J 2 bases; bases outside gene matches: 7. CDR3: CASSLDRDRNQPQHF. The CDR3 DNA reads TGTGCCAGTAGCCTTGACAGGGACCGCAATCAGCCCCAGCATTTT.

About this clone: Other DNA sequences in the sample encode the same CDR3. The rearrangement joins TRBV18 to TRBJ2-1, with a possible D match to TRBD2 (5 bases). The CDR3 spans 14 residues. The V gene lost 3 bases and the J gene lost 4 bases, with 10 bases spanning the gap. The germline V gene encodes CDR1 KGHSH and CDR2 LQKENI. DNA of the CDR3: TGTGCCAGCTCACCCGAAGGACTGTACAATGAGCAGTTCTTC. Encoded protein: CASSPEGLYNEQFF.

The V gene is TRBV6-1, the J gene TRBJ1-1; D gene uncertain. This CDR3 comprises 14 residues. Germline assignment: CDR1 MNHNS and CDR2 SASEGT. V was clipped by 5 bases and J by 9 bases, with 19 bases between them. The CDR3 coding sequence is TGTGCCAGCAGTCCCGGTAAGAATTGGGCTCAAGCTTTCTTT. Its translation is CASSPGKNWAQAFF.

As DNA, the CDR3 is TGTGCCAGTAGTTCACAGGGGGAAGTGCGCAATCAGCCCCAGCATTTT. Its protein is CASSSQGEVRNQPQHF. The chain couples TRBV19 to TRBJ1-5, with 8 bases identical to TRBD1. Unmatched junction bases numbered 8, after V lost 5 bases and J lost 2 bases. Germline V gene lookup returns CDR1 LNHDA and CDR2 SQIVND (reference sequence). The length of the CDR3 is 16 residues.

V usage is TRBV28 and J usage is TRBJ2-7; 7 bases match TRBD2. Trimming removed 2 bases from V and 1 base from J; junction bases left unmatched: 5. CDR3 size: 15 residues. CDR1 is MDHEN, CDR2 SYDVKM, per germline. The CDR3 loop reads CASSLAGGFSYEQYF. DNA for the CDR3: TGTGCCAGCAGTTTAGCCGGGGGGTTTTCCTACGAGCAGTACTTC.

The J gene is TRBJ1-2, the V gene TRBV19; D unclear. Germline CDR1 is LNHDA and CDR2 is SQIVND (reference sequence). The ends were cut back, 3 bases at V and 4 bases at J, with 6 bases in the middle. The CDR3 has 12 residues. CDR3 residues: CASSMAFYGYTF. The DNA for the CDR3 is TGTGCCAGTAGTATGGCATTCTATGGCTACACCTTC.

This chain connects TRBV19 to TRBJ2-3; D is ambiguous. V was cut by 3 bases and J by 3 bases, with 10 bases left in between. The CDR3 has 14 residues. CDR1 is LNHDA, CDR2 SQIVND, per germline (reference sequence). CDR3 in amino acids: CASSISLVTDTQYF. For the CDR3, the DNA is TGTGCCAGTAGTATTAGTCTAGTGACAGATACGCAGTATTTT.

This sequence joins TRBV27 and TRBJ2-2; 8 bases agree with TRBD1. The CDR3 has 15 residues. With 5 bases clipped from V and 6 bases from J, the junction kept 8 bases outside the gene matches. The germline gives CDR1 MNHEY, CDR2 SMNVEV (reference sequence). This CDR3 reads CASSRNRGMPGELFF. In DNA form, the CDR3 reads TGTGCCAGCAGTCGTAACAGGGGGATGCCCGGGGAGCTGTTTTTT.

The rearrangement joins TRBV19 to TRBJ1-4; D is possibly TRBD1 (6 bases). The V and J ends lost 2 bases and 8 bases respectively, with 15 bases between them. CDR3 length equals 15 residues. In germline, CDR1 is LNHDA, CDR2 SQIVND (reference sequence). The CDR3 sequence: CASSIKGTLQEKLFF. The CDR3 DNA is TGTGCCAGTAGTATAAAAGGGACATTACAGGAAAAACTGTTTTTT.

This sequence joins TRBV4-1 and TRBJ2-7; TRBD1 aligns across 9 bases. Germline V gene sequence: CDR1 MGHRA, CDR2 YSYEKL. The CDR3 consists of 15 residues. With V trimmed by 0 bases and J by 3 bases, 3 bases remained unmatched. The chain's CDR3 is CASSQDWTGDYEQYF. CDR3 bases: TGCGCCAGCAGCCAAGATTGGACAGGGGACTACGAGCAGTACTTC.

V usage is TRBV30 and J usage is TRBJ2-1, with D perhaps TRBD2 (7 bases). There are 14 residues in the CDR3. Trimming cost V 0 bases and J 8 bases, with 14 bases left between them. Germline CDR1 GTSNPN, CDR2 SVGIG (reference sequence). CDR3 residues: CAWSVHGGADEQFF. The CDR3 DNA reads TGTGCCTGGAGTGTTCATGGGGGGGCCGATGAGCAGTTCTTC.

J is TRBJ2-3 and V is TRBV4-3; 8 bases match TRBD1. This CDR3 contains 16 residues. After removal of 3 bases from V and 2 bases from J, the junction contained 7 bases not matched to a gene. Germline CDR1 reads LGHNA; CDR2 reads YSLEER. In DNA, the CDR3 is TGCGCCAGCAGCCATATGAGACAGGGGTCCACAGATACGCAGTATTTT. Its translation: CASSHMRQGSTDTQYF.

To note about this clone: This sample includes further DNA sequences coding for the same CDR3. The chain uses TRBV7-2 and TRBJ1-2, with 9 bases that match TRBD1. With V trimmed by 5 bases and J by 8 bases, 6 bases remained unmatched. Germline V gene sequence: CDR1 SGHTA, CDR2 FQGNSA. There are 13 residues in the CDR3. CDR3 nucleotides: TGTGCCAGCAGCCCGGACAGGGGAGGCGGCTACACCTTC. It yields the protein CASSPDRGGGYTF.